The rows below give T cell receptor beta chains drawn from one sample of a study of early T cells in non-severe SARS-CoV-2 infection. From the 5' RACE reads, TCRdb called clonotypes with MiXCR, one entry per CDR3 protein. The table has more than 95,000 distinct CDR3 sequences, roughly 15% seen once. Material for sequencing was whole blood. The receptors were sampled from an adult who was a healthcare worker with PCR-confirmed SARS-CoV-2 infection or an uninfected control (not recorded which). The CDR3 runs from the conserved cysteine through the conserved F or W. D genes are given only for firm matches. Some rows have no size entry. The others give once, few or many, or a class for an expanded clone.

CDR3 protein: CASSQRDRLYEQYF
CDR3 DNA: TGTGCCAGCAGCCAGCGGGATCGGTTGTACGAGCAGTACTTC
D gene: TRBD2
V gene: TRBV28
J gene: TRBJ2-7
clone size: .

CDR3 protein: CASSLGPRPTDTQYF
CDR3 DNA: TGTGCCAGCAGCTTAGGGCCCCGGCCAACCGATACGCAGTATTTT
D gene: .
V gene: TRBV7-8
J gene: TRBJ2-3
clone size: many

CDR3 protein: CASGSGTDYGYTF
CDR3 DNA: TGTGCCAGCGGATCCGGGACCGACTATGGCTACACCTTC
D gene: .
V gene: TRBV27
J gene: TRBJ1-2
clone size: .

CDR3 protein: CARILTGLAKNIQYF
CDR3 DNA: TGTGCCAGAATTCTTACGGGACTAGCCAAAAACATTCAGTACTTC
D gene: .
V gene: TRBV5-5
J gene: TRBJ2-4
clone size: few

CDR3 protein: CASSFRYEQYF
CDR3 DNA: TGTGCCAGCAGCTTTCGGTACGAGCAGTACTTC
D gene: .
V gene: TRBV11-2
J gene: TRBJ2-7
clone size: few

CDR3 protein: CASSHRETAFF
CDR3 DNA: TGTGCCAGCAGCCACAGGGAAACAGCTTTCTTT
D gene: .
V gene: TRBV28
J gene: TRBJ1-1
clone size: once

CDR3 protein: CSASPPEDTGELFF
CDR3 DNA: TGCAGTGCTAGTCCCCCGGAGGACACCGGGGAGCTGTTTTTT
D gene: .
V gene: TRBV20-1
J gene: TRBJ2-2
clone size: few

CDR3 protein: CASSLIRASGSAAQYF
CDR3 DNA: TGTGCCAGCAGCTTAATCCGGGCTAGCGGGAGTGCAGCGCAGTATTTT
D gene: TRBD2
V gene: TRBV7-6
J gene: TRBJ2-3
clone size: many

CDR3 protein: CSARPAGLADEQYF
CDR3 DNA: TGCAGTGCTAGACCCGCCGGACTAGCGGACGAGCAGTACTTC
D gene: TRBD2
V gene: TRBV20-1
J gene: TRBJ2-7
clone size: few

CDR3 protein: CASSQTENTEAFF
CDR3 DNA: TGTGCCAGCAGCCAGACAGAGAACACTGAAGCTTTCTTT
D gene: .
V gene: TRBV3-1
J gene: TRBJ1-1
clone size: .

CDR3 protein: CSARLPDRGGGDTQYF
CDR3 DNA: TGCAGTGCTAGACTTCCCGACAGGGGCGGGGGGGATACGCAGTATTTT
D gene: .
V gene: TRBV20-1
J gene: TRBJ2-3
clone size: many

CDR3 protein: CASSIGQRGDEQYF
CDR3 DNA: TGTGCCAGCAGCATAGGACAGAGAGGCGACGAGCAGTACTTC
D gene: .
V gene: TRBV13
J gene: TRBJ2-7
clone size: .

CDR3 protein: CASRGQANTEAFF
CDR3 DNA: TGTGCCAGCAGGGGACAGGCGAACACTGAAGCTTTCTTT
D gene: TRBD1
V gene: TRBV6-1
J gene: TRBJ1-1
clone size: many

CDR3 protein: CASAPLRDTQYF
CDR3 DNA: TGTGCCAGCGCCCCTTTGAGGGATACGCAGTATTTT
D gene: .
V gene: TRBV7-2
J gene: TRBJ2-3
clone size: .

CDR3 protein: CAISEGTGGEDTQYF
CDR3 DNA: TGTGCCATCAGTGAGGGGACAGGGGGCGAAGATACGCAGTATTTT
D gene: TRBD1
V gene: TRBV10-3
J gene: TRBJ2-3
clone size: .

CDR3 protein: CASSARGQGDEKLFF
CDR3 DNA: TGTGCCAGCAGCGCGCGGGGACAGGGGGATGAAAAACTGTTTTTT
D gene: TRBD1
V gene: TRBV7-9
J gene: TRBJ1-4
clone size: few

CDR3 protein: CASSLELAGMGETQYF
CDR3 DNA: TGTGCCAGCAGCTTAGAGTTAGCGGGGATGGGAGAGACCCAGTACTTC
D gene: TRBD2
V gene: TRBV7-2
J gene: TRBJ2-5
clone size: .

CDR3 protein: CSVTLGEGQYF
CDR3 DNA: TGCAGCGTTACGCTCGGGGAGGGCCAGTACTTC
D gene: TRBD2
V gene: TRBV29-1
J gene: TRBJ2-5
clone size: .

CDR3 protein: CSATLTSGSDTQYF
CDR3 DNA: TGCAGTGCTACCTTGACTAGCGGGAGCGATACGCAGTATTTT
D gene: TRBD2
V gene: TRBV20-1
J gene: TRBJ2-3
clone size: few

CDR3 protein: CASSDRTYSYEQYF
CDR3 DNA: TGTGCCAGCAGTGACCGGACTTATTCCTACGAGCAGTACTTC
D gene: .
V gene: TRBV6-1
J gene: TRBJ2-7
clone size: .

CDR3 protein: CASLREGANVLTF
CDR3 DNA: TGCGCCAGCCTCAGAGAGGGGGCCAACGTCCTGACTTTC
D gene: .
V gene: TRBV5-1
J gene: TRBJ2-6
clone size: few

CDR3 protein: CASSPPFGRTGGDEQYF
CDR3 DNA: TGTGCCAGCAGCCCCCCCTTTGGGAGGACAGGGGGCGACGAGCAGTACTTC
D gene: TRBD1
V gene: TRBV7-2
J gene: TRBJ2-7
clone size: .

CDR3 protein: CASSAPYNEQFF
CDR3 DNA: TGTGCCAGCAGCGCGCCTTACAATGAGCAGTTCTTC
D gene: .
V gene: TRBV9
J gene: TRBJ2-1
clone size: .

CDR3 protein: CASSGDVNWGSEQFF
CDR3 DNA: TGTGCCAGCAGCGGTGATGTGAATTGGGGGAGTGAGCAGTTCTTC
D gene: .
V gene: TRBV7-9
J gene: TRBJ2-1
clone size: .

CDR3 protein: CASSIRGDTQYF
CDR3 DNA: TGTGCCAGCAGTATTAGGGGAGATACGCAGTATTTT
D gene: .
V gene: TRBV12-3/TRBV12-4
J gene: TRBJ2-3
clone size: few

CDR3 protein: CASNRGVREQYF
CDR3 DNA: TGTGCCAGCAATAGAGGGGTCCGGGAGCAGTACTTC
D gene: .
V gene: TRBV6-2/TRBV6-3
J gene: TRBJ2-7
clone size: few

CDR3 protein: CSTPAKTGGVYNEQFF
CDR3 DNA: TGCAGTACCCCAGCCAAGACAGGGGGTGTTTACAATGAGCAGTTCTTC
D gene: TRBD1
V gene: TRBV20-1
J gene: TRBJ2-1
clone size: .

CDR3 protein: CASSYTGQGGRSYEQYF
CDR3 DNA: TGTGCCAGCAGTTACACTGGACAGGGCGGGAGGTCCTACGAGCAGTACTTC
D gene: .
V gene: TRBV6-6
J gene: TRBJ2-7
clone size: .

CDR3 protein: CSAYSGGLLNEQFF
CDR3 DNA: TGCAGTGCTTATAGCGGGGGGTTGTTGAATGAGCAGTTCTTC
D gene: TRBD2
V gene: TRBV20-1
J gene: TRBJ2-1
clone size: .

CDR3 protein: CASSPPSLPGPGNTQYF
CDR3 DNA: TGTGCCAGCTCCCCTCCATCTCTGCCGGGGCCGGGGAATACGCAGTATTTT
D gene: .
V gene: TRBV18
J gene: TRBJ2-3
clone size: many

CDR3 protein: CASSLAGQLNTGELFF
CDR3 DNA: TGTGCCAGCAGCTTAGCTGGACAGCTGAACACCGGGGAGCTGTTTTTT
D gene: .
V gene: TRBV7-8
J gene: TRBJ2-2
clone size: .

CDR3 protein: CASRAPIQGREAFF
CDR3 DNA: TGTGCCAGCAGAGCACCAATACAGGGTCGTGAAGCTTTCTTT
D gene: .
V gene: TRBV28
J gene: TRBJ1-1
clone size: .

CDR3 protein: CASSARLAEYSYEQYF
CDR3 DNA: TGTGCCAGCAGTGCCCGACTAGCGGAATACTCCTACGAGCAGTACTTC
D gene: TRBD2
V gene: TRBV2
J gene: TRBJ2-7
clone size: .

CDR3 protein: CASSASGGAETQYF
CDR3 DNA: TGTGCCAGCAGTGCCAGCGGGGGGGCAGAGACCCAGTACTTC
D gene: TRBD2
V gene: TRBV28
J gene: TRBJ2-5
clone size: few

CDR3 protein: CASSLGWATANTGELFF
CDR3 DNA: TGTGCCAGCAGCTTAGGCTGGGCGACAGCGAACACCGGGGAGCTGTTTTTT
D gene: .
V gene: TRBV7-6
J gene: TRBJ2-2
clone size: .

CDR3 protein: CASSREATGELFF
CDR3 DNA: TGTGCCAGCAGCCGCGAGGCCACCGGGGAGCTGTTTTTT
D gene: .
V gene: TRBV28
J gene: TRBJ2-2
clone size: few

CDR3 protein: CATSDPGITDTQYF
CDR3 DNA: TGTGCCACCAGTGACCCTGGGATCACAGATACGCAGTATTTT
D gene: .
V gene: TRBV24-1
J gene: TRBJ2-3
clone size: many

CDR3 protein: CATSDRQVITGELFF
CDR3 DNA: TGTGCCACCAGTGACCGACAGGTTATCACCGGGGAGCTGTTTTTT
D gene: .
V gene: TRBV24-1
J gene: TRBJ2-2
clone size: many

CDR3 protein: CASSELGQANTGELFF
CDR3 DNA: TGTGCCAGCAGTGAACTAGGACAGGCCAACACCGGGGAGCTGTTTTTT
D gene: TRBD1
V gene: TRBV25-1
J gene: TRBJ2-2
clone size: many

CDR3 protein: CASSPGLADSYEQYF
CDR3 DNA: TGTGCCAGCAGTCCGGGACTAGCGGACTCCTACGAGCAGTACTTC
D gene: TRBD2
V gene: TRBV28
J gene: TRBJ2-7
clone size: few

CDR3 protein: CSARDSPDSNQPQHF
CDR3 DNA: TGCAGTGCTAGAGACAGCCCGGATAGCAATCAGCCCCAGCATTTT
D gene: .
V gene: TRBV20-1
J gene: TRBJ1-5
clone size: .

CDR3 protein: CASSRSPGARSGANVLTF
CDR3 DNA: TGTGCCAGCAGTCGCAGCCCGGGGGCCCGCTCTGGGGCCAACGTCCTGACTTTC
D gene: .
V gene: TRBV7-2
J gene: TRBJ2-6
clone size: .

CDR3 protein: CASSLGLSSYEQYF
CDR3 DNA: TGTGCCAGCAGCTTGGGACTGAGCTCCTACGAGCAGTACTTC
D gene: .
V gene: TRBV7-2
J gene: TRBJ2-7
clone size: .

CDR3 protein: CATQEGPDTGELFF
CDR3 DNA: TGCGCCACCCAAGAGGGGCCGGACACCGGGGAGCTGTTTTTT
D gene: .
V gene: TRBV10-1
J gene: TRBJ2-2
clone size: few

CDR3 protein: CASRPGTRRLNEQFF
CDR3 DNA: TGTGCCAGCAGACCCGGGACTAGACGCCTTAATGAGCAGTTCTTC
D gene: TRBD2
V gene: TRBV19
J gene: TRBJ2-1
clone size: few

CDR3 protein: CASSYRGRTYEQYF
CDR3 DNA: TGTGCCAGCAGTTACAGGGGACGAACCTACGAGCAGTACTTC
D gene: .
V gene: TRBV6-5
J gene: TRBJ2-7
clone size: .

CDR3 protein: CASSTPRWRGSTEAFF
CDR3 DNA: TGTGCCAGCAGCACCCCCCGGTGGAGGGGTAGCACTGAAGCTTTCTTT
D gene: .
V gene: TRBV7-9
J gene: TRBJ1-1
clone size: few

CDR3 protein: CASSSQSNREEHGYTF
CDR3 DNA: TGTGCCAGCAGCTCGCAATCAAACAGGGAAGAGCATGGCTACACCTTC
D gene: .
V gene: TRBV7-8
J gene: TRBJ1-2
clone size: few

CDR3 protein: CSAFTGDNEAFF
CDR3 DNA: TGCAGTGCCTTCACAGGAGATAATGAAGCTTTCTTT
D gene: .
V gene: TRBV20-1
J gene: TRBJ1-1
clone size: few

CDR3 protein: CASSLVGDTEAFF
CDR3 DNA: TGTGCCAGCAGCCTCGTCGGGGACACTGAAGCTTTCTTT
D gene: .
V gene: TRBV13
J gene: TRBJ1-1
clone size: .

CDR3 protein: CASSRKGLDNQPQHF
CDR3 DNA: TGTGCCAGTAGTCGGAAGGGGTTGGACAATCAGCCCCAGCATTTT
D gene: .
V gene: TRBV19
J gene: TRBJ1-5
clone size: few

CDR3 protein: CASTLEGGPHPSYGYTF
CDR3 DNA: TGTGCCAGCACCCTAGAAGGGGGGCCTCACCCCTCCTATGGCTACACCTTC
D gene: .
V gene: TRBV18
J gene: TRBJ1-2
clone size: .

CDR3 protein: CASSLGDRHETQYF
CDR3 DNA: TGCGCCAGCAGCTTGGGGGACAGGCATGAGACCCAGTACTTC
D gene: TRBD1
V gene: TRBV5-1
J gene: TRBJ2-5
clone size: .